Listed below are T cell receptor beta chains from one sample, sequenced in a study of T cells expressing NK-cell markers. TCRdb derives one entry per CDR3 protein from the 5' RACE reads, leaving out DNA. This table holds 350,000 to 450,000 distinct CDR3 sequences. Sequencing was done on a sample of blood T cells: a sorted CD56 or NKG2C T cell subset, CD4+ or CD8+ T cells, or bulk PBMC T cells (not recorded which). These receptors were collected from a man aged 18-70 years in good health. CDR3s include the opening cysteine and the closing phenylalanine or tryptophan.

CDR3 length | J gene | V gene | CDR3 protein
18 | TRBJ1-2 | TRBV4-2 | CASSQTRGGTASNYGYTF
16 | TRBJ2-1 | TRBV5-1 | CASSLVLAGGRNEQFF
14 | TRBJ1-1 | TRBV18 | CASSPRTATTEAFF
16 | TRBJ2-1 | TRBV7-8 | CASSLAGLTYYNEQFF
14 | TRBJ2-5 | TRBV3-1 | CASSLPAREETQYF
16 | TRBJ2-1 | TRBV7-6 | CASSLVAERGYNEQFF
18 | TRBJ2-2 | TRBV18 | CASSPYTGPGRTPGELFF
17 | TRBJ2-3 | TRBV18 | CASSPLPTSRSADTQYF
16 | TRBJ2-3 | TRBV28 | CASSHDPGLAPDTQYF
16 | TRBJ2-3 | TRBV11-2 | CASSRSGGALADTQYF
12 | TRBJ2-2 | TRBV7-2 | CASSYYTGELFF
14 | TRBJ1-5 | TRBV12-3/TRBV12-4 | CASSLRPNNQPQHF
14 | TRBJ1-4 | TRBV7-9 | CASSPGWGGEKLFF
16 | TRBJ2-7 | TRBV15 | CATSRGLTGSNYEQYF
17 | TRBJ2-7 | TRBV18 | CASSPRKRGVFSYEQYF
16 | TRBJ2-7 | TRBV5-5 | CASSLAGTGVSYEQYF
20 | TRBJ2-4 | TRBV6-2/TRBV6-3 | CASSQIPPGVSGEAKNIQYF
15 | TRBJ1-1 | TRBV20-1 | CSARSFGGVNTEAFF
13 | TRBJ1-2 | TRBV19 | CASSIKDLYGYTF
15 | TRBJ1-3 | TRBV28 | CASRRAAFSGNTIYF
13 | TRBJ2-5 | TRBV7-6 | CASSSIIGETQYF
14 | TRBJ2-3 | TRBV11-3 | CASSPQSYTDTQYF